The next 19 T cell receptor beta chains were all read from a single sample in a study of T-cell reconstitution after alpha-beta-depleted transplantation in children. A library of TCRbeta sequences, prepared with unique molecular identifiers, was generated. MiXCR, run by TCRdb on the PCR reads, gives a single entry per CDR3 protein. The table has around 370,000 distinct CDR3 sequences, over 9% seen once. Here the sequenced sample was PBMCs from the stem cell graft donor, taken from the stem cell graft. The receptors were gathered from a human donor who donated a stem cell graft to a child with acute lymphoblastic leukemia.

The CDR3 nucleotides are TGTGCCAGCAGTTTAACGCCTTCCCGGGCCGGACCGAATTCACCCCTCCACTTT. Amino acids: CASSLTPSRAGPNSPLHF. The chain combines TRBV27 with TRBJ1-6; no clear D. The CDR3 runs to 18 residues. V lost 2 bases to trimming and J lost 7 bases, with 21 bases between them. Germline CDR1 is MNHEY and CDR2 is SMNVEV (reference sequence).

This clonotype was detected once. The V gene is TRBV12-3 or TRBV12-4, the J gene TRBJ2-1, with D perhaps matching TRBD2 (6 bases). V was trimmed by 8 bases and J by 10 bases, leaving 24 bases between them. This CDR3 has 15 amino acids. The CDR3 DNA reads as TGTGCCAGCGGGGAACTACCGGGAGCTCGGACAGAGCAGTTCTTC. Protein sequence: CASGELPGARTEQFF.

Regarding this clonotype: This may come from a read error, since a much larger clone is one base off. The chain is built from TRBV4-1 and TRBJ2-7; the match to TRBD1 covers 10 bases. The length of the CDR3 is 15 residues. Germline CDR1 MGHRA, CDR2 YSYEKL. The CDR3 reads CASSSGTGDPYERYF. The CDR3 coding sequence is TGCGCCAGCAGCTCAGGGACAGGGGATCCCTACGAGCGGTACTTC.

This clonotype was counted only a few times. The chain uses TRBV9 and TRBJ2-1; 12 bases are shared with TRBD2. The length of the CDR3 is 13 residues. The V gene's germline CDR1 is SGDLS and CDR2 YYNGEE. With 4 bases clipped from V and 11 bases from J, the junction kept 4 bases outside the gene matches. The CDR3 is CASSWGLAGQQFF. CDR3 sequence (DNA): TGTGCCAGCAGCTGGGGACTAGCGGGCCAGCAGTTCTTC.

The chain is built from TRBV7-9 and TRBJ2-3; no clear D. Germline assignment: CDR1 SEHNR and CDR2 FQNEAQ (reference sequence). Deletions cut 6 bases from V and 2 bases from J, with 21 bases between. The CDR3 length is 17 residues. The CDR3 bases are TGTGCCAGCAGGCCACGGCCCAGCGACCCGCTCACAGATACGCAGTATTTT. Translated: CASRPRPSDPLTDTQYF.

The table lists this clonotype with many counts. The chain recombines TRBV9 with TRBJ2-7; perhaps TRBD2 as D (5 bases). This CDR3 is 15 amino acids long. The V end lost 4 bases, the J end lost 0 bases, and 14 bases lay between the germline ends. Germline loops: CDR1 SGDLS, CDR2 YYNGEE. CDR3 amino acids: CASSISTRGSYEQYF. In DNA, the CDR3 is TGTGCCAGCAGCATCTCAACTCGGGGCTCCTACGAGCAGTACTTC.

The chain joins TRBV4-2 to TRBJ2-1; tentative D call: TRBD1 (6 bases). The germline gives CDR1 LGHNA, CDR2 YNFKEQ. Trimming stripped 1 base from V and 7 bases from J, with 14 bases between. This CDR3 spans 15 amino acids. CDR3 DNA: TGTGCCAGCAGCCAAGTGGGGGCTAGCCTGAATGAGCAGTTCTTC. It yields the protein CASSQVGASLNEQFF.

The V call is TRBV5-1, the J call TRBJ1-1, with 11 bases matching TRBD1. This CDR3 has 15 amino acids. Unmatched junction bases numbered 6, after V lost 4 bases and J lost 4 bases. From germline, CDR1 is SGHRS and CDR2 YFSETQ. The CDR3 DNA reads TGCGCCAGCAGCCAAGCGGGACAGGGGGTCACTGAAGCTTTCTTT. This gives the protein CASSQAGQGVTEAFF.

This clonotype was counted a few times. The chain recombines TRBV29-1 with TRBJ2-1; 7 bases line up with TRBD1. Germline assignment: CDR1 SQVTM and CDR2 ANQGSEA. There are 15 residues in the CDR3. J gave up 0 bases and V 1 base, and 3 bases lay outside the gene matches. DNA of the CDR3: TGCAGCGTTGAAGGGACAGGCCGCTCCTACAATGAGCAGTTCTTC. Protein: CSVEGTGRSYNEQFF.

This clonotype was recorded only once. The chain links TRBV18 to TRBJ2-3; TRBD2 agrees at 9 bases. The germline gives CDR1 KGHSH, CDR2 LQKENI. V lost 5 bases to trimming and J lost 3 bases; unmatched junction nucleotides: 6. This CDR3 comprises 15 residues. The CDR3 reads CASSDGLAGTDTQYF. Written as DNA, the CDR3 is TGTGCCAGCTCAGATGGCCTAGCGGGAACAGATACGCAGTATTTT.

This chain links TRBV20-1 with TRBJ1-1; D gene ambiguous. The ends were cut back, 0 bases at V and 3 bases at J, with 14 bases in the middle. Germline CDR1 is DFQATT and CDR2 is SNEGSKA (reference sequence). CDR3 length: 15 amino acids. In nucleotides, the CDR3 is TGCAGTGCTAGAGACGGGGTAGGAGGCGACACTGAAGCTTTCTTT. Protein sequence: CSARDGVGGDTEAFF.

The chain couples TRBV10-3 to TRBJ1-1; 9 positions match TRBD1. The CDR3 extends over 13 amino acids. With V trimmed by 6 bases and J by 3 bases, 2 bases remained unmatched. Germline V gene data show CDR1 as ENHRY and CDR2 as SYGVKD. The CDR3 sequence is CAISRTGDTEAFF. DNA for the CDR3: TGTGCCATCAGCCGGACAGGGGACACTGAAGCTTTCTTT.

This clonotype came up a few times. The chain employs TRBV6-1 and TRBJ1-4; D call uncertain. V shed 6 bases and J shed 5 bases, with 19 bases lying between them. CDR1 and CDR2 from the germline V gene are MNHNS and SASEGT. This CDR3 is built from 16 residues. Written as DNA, the CDR3 is TGTGCCAGCAGGCCAGCTCGTAACAGAGAGAATGAAAAACTGTTTTTT. Translated, it gives CASRPARNRENEKLFF.

This clonotype was observed many times. CDR3: CATRGDRVVEKLFF. CDR3 nucleotide sequence: TGTGCCACCCGAGGGGACAGGGTCGTTGAAAAACTGTTTTTT. The chain is built from TRBV10-3 and TRBJ1-4; 9 bases fit TRBD1. J lost 7 bases, V lost 10 bases, and 10 bases had no gene match. The CDR3 has 14 amino acids. CDR1 and CDR2 from the germline V gene are ENHRY and SYGVKD.

This clonotype was seen a few times. The genes are TRBV6-2 or TRBV6-3 and TRBJ1-1; D unclear. V was cut by 2 bases and J by 0 bases, with 7 bases left in between. Germline CDR1 MNHEY, CDR2 SVGEGT. The CDR3 covers 14 residues. In DNA form, the CDR3 reads TGTGCCAGCAGTTACACCCTGGTGAACACTGAAGCTTTCTTT. Translating gives CASSYTLVNTEAFF.

The rearrangement joins TRBV27 to TRBJ2-2, with TRBD2 matching over 10 bases. The CDR3 sequence is 16 residues long. Germline CDR1 and CDR2: MNHEY and SMNVEV (reference sequence). V gave up 3 bases and J gave up 2 bases; unmatched junction bases: 3. CDR3 region: CASSFSGRVNTGELFF. CDR3 DNA: TGTGCCAGCAGTTTCAGCGGGAGGGTCAACACCGGGGAGCTGTTTTTT.

The chain couples TRBV4-2 to TRBJ2-1; the D is unclear. The germline CDR1 and CDR2 sequences are LGHNA and YNFKEQ. The CDR3 totals 13 residues. The V gene lost 0 bases and the J gene lost 6 bases, with 6 bases spanning the gap. In DNA form, the CDR3 reads TGTGCCAGCAGCCAAGATCGGGTCAATGAGCAGTTCTTC. This sequence encodes CASSQDRVNEQFF.

This clonotype was observed a handful of times. The chain employs TRBV20-1 and TRBJ2-3, with 11 positions matching TRBD2. This CDR3 is built from 14 residues. The V gene's germline CDR1 is DFQATT and CDR2 SNEGSKA (reference sequence). V was clipped by 4 bases and J by 3 bases; unmatched bases: 3. DNA for the CDR3: TGCAGTGCTATTACTAGCGGGAGAACAGATACGCAGTATTTT. Encoded protein: CSAITSGRTDTQYF.

The chain recombines TRBV5-1 with TRBJ2-7, with D possibly being TRBD1 (5 bases). This CDR3 is 15 amino acids long. V shed 4 bases and J shed 7 bases, with 21 bases lying between them. Germline CDR1 reads SGHRS; CDR2 reads YFSETQ. This chain's CDR3 is CASSPDGAGLREQYF. CDR3 in DNA: TGCGCCAGCAGCCCAGACGGAGCAGGGTTAAGGGAGCAGTACTTC.